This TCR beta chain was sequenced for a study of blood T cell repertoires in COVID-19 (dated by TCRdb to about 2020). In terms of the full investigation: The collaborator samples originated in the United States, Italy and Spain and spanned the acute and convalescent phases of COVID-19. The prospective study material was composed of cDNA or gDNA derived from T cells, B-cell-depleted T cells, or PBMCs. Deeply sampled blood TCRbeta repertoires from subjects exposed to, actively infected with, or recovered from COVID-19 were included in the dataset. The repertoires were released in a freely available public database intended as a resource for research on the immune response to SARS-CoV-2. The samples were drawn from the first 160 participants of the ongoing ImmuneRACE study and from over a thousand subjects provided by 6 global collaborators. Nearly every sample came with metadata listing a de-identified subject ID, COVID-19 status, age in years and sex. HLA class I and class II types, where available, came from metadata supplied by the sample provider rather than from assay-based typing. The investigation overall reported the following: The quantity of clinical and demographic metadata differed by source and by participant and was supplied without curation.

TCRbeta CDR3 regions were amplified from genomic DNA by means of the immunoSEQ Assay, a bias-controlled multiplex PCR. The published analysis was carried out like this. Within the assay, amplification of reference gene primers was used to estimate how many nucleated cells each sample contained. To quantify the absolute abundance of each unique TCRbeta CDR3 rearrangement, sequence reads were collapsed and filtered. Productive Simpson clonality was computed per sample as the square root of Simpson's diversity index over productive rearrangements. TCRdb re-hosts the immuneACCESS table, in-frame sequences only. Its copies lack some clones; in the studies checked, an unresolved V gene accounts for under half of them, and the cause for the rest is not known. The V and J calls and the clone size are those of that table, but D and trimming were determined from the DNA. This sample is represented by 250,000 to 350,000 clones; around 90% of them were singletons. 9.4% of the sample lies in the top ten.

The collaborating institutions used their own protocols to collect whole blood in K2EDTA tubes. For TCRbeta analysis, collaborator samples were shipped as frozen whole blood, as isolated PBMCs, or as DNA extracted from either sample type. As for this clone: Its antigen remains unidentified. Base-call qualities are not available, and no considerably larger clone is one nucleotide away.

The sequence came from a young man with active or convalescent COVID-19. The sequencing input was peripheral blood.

The CDR3 sequence is CASSLGWTGQETQYF. In nucleotides, the sequence is TGCGCCAGCAGCTTGGGCTGGACAGGCCAAGAGACCCAGTACTTC. The chain links TRBV5-1 with TRBJ2-5, and TRBD1 aligns with 7 junction nucleotides. Compared with germline, V lacks 0 bases and J lacks 1 base; bases without a gene match: 3. Spanning cysteine to phenylalanine, the CDR3 consists of 15 amino acids. The entry retains the CDR3 DNA only, 45 bases that are in frame from base 1. CDR1 and CDR2, looked up from the germline V gene, are SGHRS and YFSETQ.